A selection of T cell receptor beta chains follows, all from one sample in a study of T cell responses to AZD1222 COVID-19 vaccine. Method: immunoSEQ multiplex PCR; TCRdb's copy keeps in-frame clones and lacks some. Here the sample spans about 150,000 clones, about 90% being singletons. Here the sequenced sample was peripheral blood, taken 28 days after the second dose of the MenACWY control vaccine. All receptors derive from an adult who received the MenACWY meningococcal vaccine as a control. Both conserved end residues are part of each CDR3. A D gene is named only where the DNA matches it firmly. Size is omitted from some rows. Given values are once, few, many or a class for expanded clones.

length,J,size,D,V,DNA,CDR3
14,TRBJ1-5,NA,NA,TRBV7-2,TGTGCCAGCAGCTTAAATGTGGGGGGAGGAGCCCAGCATTTT,CASSLNVGGGAQHF
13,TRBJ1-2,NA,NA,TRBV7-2,TGTGCCAGCAGCTTAGGACTGATGTATGGCTACACCTTC,CASSLGLMYGYTF
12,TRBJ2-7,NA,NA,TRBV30,TGTGCCTGGACCCCGGGGGCCTACGAGCAGTACTTC,CAWTPGAYEQYF
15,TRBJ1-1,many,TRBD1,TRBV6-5,TGTGCCAGCAACCCGACAGGGGCCGGCGAAGCTGAAGCTTTCTTT,CASNPTGAGEAEAFF
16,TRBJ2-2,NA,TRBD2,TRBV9,TGTGCCAGCAGCTTCCACGCTAGCGGGGGGGCCGGGGAGCTGTTTTTT,CASSFHASGGAGELFF
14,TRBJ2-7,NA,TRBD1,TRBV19,TGTGCCAGTAGTGAACAACAGGGGACCTACGAGCAGTACTTC,CASSEQQGTYEQYF
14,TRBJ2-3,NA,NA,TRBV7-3,TGTGCCAGCAGCTTTCCCGGGTCAGCAGATACGCAGTATTTT,CASSFPGSADTQYF
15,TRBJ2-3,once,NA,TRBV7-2,TGTGCCAGCAGCCACAATCACTCACCCACAGATACGCAGTATTTT,CASSHNHSPTDTQYF
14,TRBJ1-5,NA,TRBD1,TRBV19,TGTGCCAGTAGTATATTAGGGGGCACTCAGCCCCAGCATTTT,CASSILGGTQPQHF
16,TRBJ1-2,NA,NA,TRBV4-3,TGCGCCAGCAGCCAAGATCTTTCAGGGCCTAACTATGGCTACACCTTC,CASSQDLSGPNYGYTF
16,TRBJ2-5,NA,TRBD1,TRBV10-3,TGTGCCATCAGTGAGACCGGGACAGGGGGCAGGGAGACCCAGTACTTC,CAISETGTGGRETQYF
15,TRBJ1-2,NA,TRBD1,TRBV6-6,TGTGCCAGCAGTAGGGGGACAGGGGGTAACTATGGCTACACCTTC,CASSRGTGGNYGYTF